Below are 12 T cell receptor beta chains sequenced from a single sample in a study of T cell responses to AZD1222 COVID-19 vaccine. Sequenced by immunoSEQ multiplex PCR; TCRdb stores in-frame clones only, minus some. The table shows tens of thousands of clones, with about nine tenths occurring only once. Material: peripheral blood, obtained 28 days after the second AZD1222 dose. The source of these receptors is an adult who received the AZD1222 COVID-19 vaccine.

This clone turned up a few times. V gene TRBV5-4 combines with J gene TRBJ1-2, with D perhaps matching TRBD1 (5 bases). This CDR3 spans 13 amino acids. Trimming pared 4 bases from V and 4 bases from J, leaving 11 bases between. CDR1 and CDR2 (germline): SGHNT, YYREEE (reference sequence). CDR3 coding DNA: TGTGCCAGCAGCCGTGGGACGGGCTATGGCTACACCTTC. The encoded protein is CASSRGTGYGYTF.

The J gene is TRBJ1-1, the V gene TRBV12-3 or TRBV12-4; weak D call: TRBD1 (5 bases). V dropped 3 bases and J dropped 8 bases, with 7 bases sitting between them. The CDR3 spans 11 residues. The CDR3 protein is CASSLRGEAFF. CDR3 DNA: TGTGCCAGCAGTTTGAGGGGAGAAGCTTTCTTT.

J is TRBJ1-1 and V is TRBV6-5, with D possibly being TRBD1 (6 bases). Germline CDR1 and CDR2: MNHEY and SVGAGI. This CDR3 has 15 residues. V was trimmed by 2 bases and J by 1 base, leaving 11 bases between them. CDR3 bases: TGTGCCAGCAGTTACGCCGGGGGCCCGAACACTGAAGCTTTCTTT. It yields the protein CASSYAGGPNTEAFF.

The chain couples TRBV19 to TRBJ2-3; D is uncertain. V gave up 4 bases and J gave up 3 bases, with 5 bases separating them. The CDR3 runs 12 residues. Germline CDR1 reads LNHDA; CDR2 reads SQIVND (reference sequence). CDR3 DNA sequence: TGTGCCAGTAGTACCGGGACAGATACGCAGTATTTT. Translated: CASSTGTDTQYF.

The chain combines TRBV10-1 with TRBJ1-1; D is possibly TRBD1 (6 bases). The CDR3 consists of 13 residues. Per the germline V gene, CDR1 is WNHNN and CDR2 is SYGVQD (reference sequence). V gave up 6 bases and J gave up 5 bases, with 13 bases separating them. CDR3 nucleotides: TGCGCCAGCAGACAGGGAAGCTATACTGAAGCTTTCTTT. This gives the protein CASRQGSYTEAFF.

V gene TRBV4-1 combines with J gene TRBJ2-2; D not resolved. Trimming pared 4 bases from V and 6 bases from J, leaving 6 bases between. Germline V gene lookup returns CDR1 MGHRA and CDR2 YSYEKL. CDR3 length equals 12 residues. For the CDR3, the DNA is TGCGCCAGCAGCCTGCAGTCCGGGGAGCTGTTTTTT. Translated: CASSLQSGELFF.

This chain links TRBV2 with TRBJ1-4; TRBD1 agrees at 11 bases. The CDR3 length is 16 residues. Losses at the gene ends were 4 bases for V and 3 bases for J; bases not matched to a gene: 4. Germline CDR1 SNHLY, CDR2 FYNNEI. Written as DNA, the CDR3 is TGTGCCAGCAGTGGGACAGGGGGCGCCTCTAATGAAAAACTGTTTTTT. Amino acids: CASSGTGGASNEKLFF.

This clone has just a few counts. The chain joins TRBV4-2 to TRBJ2-3; 11 bases match TRBD2. Germline values: CDR1 LGHNA, CDR2 YNFKEQ. The CDR3 has 19 amino acids. J was trimmed by 5 bases and V by 0 bases; bases with no gene match: 13. The CDR3 nucleotides read TGTGCCAGCAGCCAAGATCCCCTGGGTAGCGGGGGGGCCGGAGATACGCAGTATTTT. Translation gives CASSQDPLGSGGAGDTQYF.

The rearrangement uses TRBV28 and TRBJ1-1; 7 positions match TRBD1. With 8 bases clipped from V and 7 bases from J, the junction kept 7 bases outside the gene matches. Germline-derived CDR1 and CDR2 are MDHEN and SYDVKM. This CDR3 is 12 amino acids long. CDR3 sequence: CASGIQGNEAFF. The CDR3 DNA sequence: TGTGCCAGCGGGATACAGGGGAATGAAGCTTTCTTT.

This chain uses TRBV7-2 with TRBJ2-5; D is unclear. V shed 4 bases and J shed 2 bases, with 8 bases lying between them. This CDR3 has 13 amino acids. CDR1 is SGHTA, CDR2 FQGNSA, per germline. As DNA, the CDR3 is TGTGCCAGCAGCTGGTACAGTCAAGAGACCCAGTACTTC. Translating gives CASSWYSQETQYF.

This chain links TRBV9 with TRBJ2-2; D ambiguous. Trimming cost V 3 bases and J 6 bases, with 12 bases left between them. This CDR3 is 14 amino acids long. CDR1 and CDR2 from the germline V gene are SGDLS and YYNGEE. DNA for the CDR3: TGTGCCAGCAGCGCCGTTAGTGGTGCCGGGGAGCTGTTTTTT. Residues: CASSAVSGAGELFF.

This clone came up a few times. J is TRBJ1-4 and V is TRBV5-5, with unresolved D. The CDR3 is made up of 15 amino acids. Deletions cut 1 base from V and 1 base from J, with 8 bases between. Germline values: CDR1 SGHKS, CDR2 YYEKEE (reference sequence). The CDR3 DNA reads TGTGCCAGCAGCTTGCTGGGGAGAACTAATGAAAAACTGTTTTTT. Translated, it gives CASSLLGRTNEKLFF.